This T cell receptor (beta chain) comes out of a study of blood T cell repertoires in COVID-19. Study details: The United States, Italy and Spain provided the acute and convalescent COVID-19 samples. In each case, the material was cDNA or gDNA derived from T cells, B-cell-depleted T cells, or PBMCs.

Authors' processing steps: Nucleated cell counts were estimated from reference gene primer amplification. Generated by immunoSEQ multiplex PCR, the TCRdb table keeps only in-frame clones and is missing some. From that table come the V and J calls and clone size; the DNA was used to work out D and trimming. Of roughly 43,000 clones in the sample, around 86% were seen once. This CDR3 has 14 residues. Germline loops: CDR1 SGDLS, CDR2 YYNGEE. The V and J ends lost 3 bases and 0 bases respectively, with 7 bases between them. The origin of this receptor is a man between 60 and 70 years old with active COVID-19. The gene calls are TRBV9 and TRBJ1-3; D remains ambiguous. Sequenced: peripheral blood. The CDR3 loop reads CASSAQSSGNTIYF. CDR3 coding DNA: TGTGCCAGCAGCGCCCAATCCTCTGGAAACACCATATATTTT. The complete variable domain, with remaining parts taken from reference TRBV9 and TRBJ1-3, reads DSGVTQTPKHLITATGQRVTLRCSPRSGDLSVYWYQQSLDQGLQFLIQYYNGEERAKGNILERFSAQQFPDLHSELNLSSLELGDSALYFCASSAQSSGNTIYFGEGSWLTVV.